The rows below give T cell receptor beta chains drawn from one sample of a study of T cells in localized non-small cell lung cancer. The table came from immunoSEQ multiplex PCR; TCRdb's copy has only in-frame clones and leaves some out. The data contain 35,000 to 45,000 clones, about four fifths of them singletons. Specimen: PBMCs, collected before any cancer treatment. The source of these receptors is a woman aged 40 to 75 with stage II squamous cell lung carcinoma. Each CDR3 is given with its conserved first and last residue. D genes are given only for firm matches. The listing skips clone size in some rows; elsewhere it reads once, few, many or a size class.

clone_size: few; j_call: TRBJ1-1; v_call: TRBV29-1; d_call: NA; cdr3_aa: CSGYHPNTEAFF; cdr3_nt: TGCAGCGGGTACCATCCTAACACTGAAGCTTTCTTT
clone_size: NA; j_call: TRBJ2-5; v_call: TRBV13; d_call: NA; cdr3_aa: CASSRLESKETQYF; cdr3_nt: TGTGCCAGCAGCCGACTAGAGAGCAAAGAGACCCAGTACTTC
clone_size: NA; j_call: TRBJ2-7; v_call: TRBV4-3; d_call: TRBD2; cdr3_aa: CASSAGLVYEQYF; cdr3_nt: TGCGCCAGCAGCGCGGGACTAGTTTACGAGCAGTACTTC
clone_size: NA; j_call: TRBJ2-1; v_call: TRBV11-2; d_call: TRBD2; cdr3_aa: CASSLVAGVRNEQFF; cdr3_nt: TGTGCCAGCAGCTTAGTAGCGGGAGTACGGAATGAGCAGTTCTTC
clone_size: NA; j_call: TRBJ1-2; v_call: TRBV5-6; d_call: NA; cdr3_aa: CASSWGRDYGYTF; cdr3_nt: TGTGCCAGCAGTTGGGGCAGGGACTATGGCTACACCTTC
clone_size: NA; j_call: TRBJ1-2; v_call: TRBV25-1; d_call: TRBD1; cdr3_aa: CASSAQGAPYGYTF; cdr3_nt: TGTGCCAGCAGTGCACAGGGGGCGCCTTATGGCTACACCTTC
clone_size: NA; j_call: TRBJ1-4; v_call: TRBV6-1; d_call: NA; cdr3_aa: CASSEDLEKLFF; cdr3_nt: TGTGCCAGCAGCGAGGACCTTGAAAAACTGTTTTTT
clone_size: NA; j_call: TRBJ2-2; v_call: TRBV7-3; d_call: NA; cdr3_aa: CATAPGRGQPANTGELFF; cdr3_nt: TGTGCCACCGCCCCCGGACGTGGCCAGCCTGCGAACACCGGGGAGCTGTTTTTT
clone_size: NA; j_call: TRBJ1-1; v_call: TRBV5-1; d_call: TRBD1; cdr3_aa: CASSLQGQGNTEAFF; cdr3_nt: TGCGCCAGCAGCTTACAAGGACAGGGGAACACTGAAGCTTTCTTT
clone_size: NA; j_call: TRBJ2-1; v_call: TRBV7-3; d_call: NA; cdr3_aa: CASRRSGRDGAGPKSSYNEQFF; cdr3_nt: TGTGCCAGCAGGCGGAGTGGTCGTGATGGGGCGGGACCGAAGAGCTCCTACAATGAGCAGTTCTTC
clone_size: NA; j_call: TRBJ2-7; v_call: TRBV19; d_call: TRBD2; cdr3_aa: CASSTKREGRTEQYF; cdr3_nt: TGTGCCAGTAGTACAAAGCGGGAGGGTCGAACCGAGCAGTACTTC
clone_size: many; j_call: TRBJ1-1; v_call: TRBV20-1; d_call: NA; cdr3_aa: CSASKPGEAFF; cdr3_nt: TGCAGTGCTAGTAAGCCGGGGGAAGCTTTCTTT
clone_size: NA; j_call: TRBJ2-5; v_call: TRBV7-9; d_call: NA; cdr3_aa: CASSGGQVGGETQYF; cdr3_nt: TGTGCCAGCAGCGGTGGACAGGTGGGGGGAGAGACCCAGTACTTC
clone_size: NA; j_call: TRBJ2-5; v_call: TRBV6-1; d_call: NA; cdr3_aa: CASSDAQAEETQYF; cdr3_nt: TGTGCCAGCAGTGATGCCCAGGCGGAAGAGACCCAGTACTTC
clone_size: NA; j_call: TRBJ2-1; v_call: TRBV18; d_call: TRBD2; cdr3_aa: CASSPPGTSENNEQFF; cdr3_nt: TGTGCCAGCTCACCACCGGGGACTAGCGAGAACAATGAGCAGTTCTTC
clone_size: NA; j_call: TRBJ2-3; v_call: TRBV29-1; d_call: NA; cdr3_aa: CSVEEGIDTQYF; cdr3_nt: TGCAGCGTTGAAGAGGGTATAGATACGCAGTATTTT
clone_size: once; j_call: TRBJ1-2; v_call: TRBV5-1; d_call: NA; cdr3_aa: CASSLDAGSYGYTF; cdr3_nt: TGCGCCAGCAGCTTGGATGCGGGGTCTTATGGCTACACCTTC
clone_size: NA; j_call: TRBJ2-5; v_call: TRBV25-1; d_call: NA; cdr3_aa: CASSDTVQTQYF; cdr3_nt: TGTGCCAGCAGTGACACCGTACAGACCCAGTACTTC
clone_size: NA; j_call: TRBJ1-5; v_call: TRBV28; d_call: NA; cdr3_aa: CASSSRTGYQPQHF; cdr3_nt: TGTGCCAGCAGTTCCCGAACAGGGTATCAGCCCCAGCATTTT
clone_size: NA; j_call: TRBJ2-1; v_call: TRBV4-3; d_call: TRBD2; cdr3_aa: CASSGRLAGPEFF; cdr3_nt: TGCGCCAGCAGCGGGAGACTAGCGGGGCCCGAGTTCTTC
clone_size: NA; j_call: TRBJ2-1; v_call: TRBV9; d_call: TRBD2; cdr3_aa: CASTRGLADYNEQFF; cdr3_nt: TGTGCCAGCACGAGGGGACTAGCGGATTACAATGAGCAGTTCTTC
clone_size: NA; j_call: TRBJ2-3; v_call: TRBV29-1; d_call: NA; cdr3_aa: CSVRAASTDTQYF; cdr3_nt: TGCAGCGTAAGAGCGGCTAGCACAGATACGCAGTATTTT
clone_size: NA; j_call: TRBJ1-4; v_call: TRBV2; d_call: NA; cdr3_aa: CASSEGKSQKLFF; cdr3_nt: TGTGCCAGCAGTGAAGGGAAAAGTCAAAAACTGTTTTTT
clone_size: NA; j_call: TRBJ2-1; v_call: TRBV7-9; d_call: NA; cdr3_aa: CASSFPGTGTEQFF; cdr3_nt: TGTGCCAGCAGTTTCCCCGGGACGGGGACAGAGCAGTTCTTC
clone_size: NA; j_call: TRBJ2-7; v_call: TRBV19; d_call: TRBD2; cdr3_aa: CASSVSSGGVEQYF; cdr3_nt: TGTGCCAGTAGTGTATCTAGCGGCGGCGTCGAGCAGTACTTC
clone_size: few; j_call: TRBJ1-2; v_call: TRBV21-1; d_call: NA; cdr3_aa: CASSTQGSGYGYTF; cdr3_nt: TGTGCCAGCAGCACACAGGGGTCCGGGTATGGCTACACCTTC
clone_size: NA; j_call: TRBJ1-5; v_call: TRBV2; d_call: TRBD1; cdr3_aa: CASRMGRGRAQPQHF; cdr3_nt: TGTGCCAGCAGAATGGGCAGGGGGCGCGCACAGCCCCAGCATTTT
clone_size: NA; j_call: TRBJ2-2; v_call: TRBV2; d_call: NA; cdr3_aa: CASSGSGGELFF; cdr3_nt: TGTGCCAGCAGTGGCTCGGGCGGGGAGCTGTTTTTT
clone_size: NA; j_call: TRBJ2-1; v_call: TRBV7-2; d_call: NA; cdr3_aa: CASSPLYNEQFF; cdr3_nt: TGTGCCAGCAGCCCCCTCTACAATGAGCAGTTCTTC
clone_size: NA; j_call: TRBJ2-6; v_call: TRBV19; d_call: NA; cdr3_aa: CASKWGGGANVLTF; cdr3_nt: TGTGCCAGTAAATGGGGTGGCGGGGCCAACGTCCTGACTTTC
clone_size: once; j_call: TRBJ2-5; v_call: TRBV28; d_call: TRBD2; cdr3_aa: CASSLSGVKWEQYF; cdr3_nt: TGTGCCAGCAGTTTGAGCGGGGTAAAGTGGGAGCAGTACTTC
clone_size: NA; j_call: TRBJ1-5; v_call: TRBV7-2; d_call: NA; cdr3_aa: CASSLAVDQPQHF; cdr3_nt: TGTGCCAGCAGCTTAGCAGTCGATCAGCCCCAGCATTTT
clone_size: NA; j_call: TRBJ2-7; v_call: TRBV21-1; d_call: NA; cdr3_aa: CASSKVGLAGAYEQYF; cdr3_nt: TGTGCCAGCAGCAAAGTCGGTCTAGCGGGAGCCTACGAGCAGTACTTC
clone_size: NA; j_call: TRBJ2-1; v_call: TRBV11-3; d_call: TRBD1; cdr3_aa: CASSLGPGQGIDEQFF; cdr3_nt: TGTGCCAGCAGCTTAGGGCCGGGACAGGGTATCGATGAGCAGTTCTTC
clone_size: NA; j_call: TRBJ2-5; v_call: TRBV11-1; d_call: NA; cdr3_aa: CASTPGRGVQETQYF; cdr3_nt: TGTGCCAGCACCCCCGGGCGGGGAGTCCAAGAGACCCAGTACTTC
clone_size: NA; j_call: TRBJ2-5; v_call: TRBV28; d_call: NA; cdr3_aa: CATSVHRDETQYF; cdr3_nt: TGTGCCACCAGCGTGCACAGGGATGAGACCCAGTACTTC
clone_size: NA; j_call: TRBJ1-1; v_call: TRBV28; d_call: NA; cdr3_aa: CASSSPLTQRAFF; cdr3_nt: TGTGCCAGCAGTTCCCCCCTAACCCAAAGAGCTTTCTTT
clone_size: NA; j_call: TRBJ2-7; v_call: TRBV6-1; d_call: NA; cdr3_aa: CATLGTYGEQYF; cdr3_nt: TGTGCCACCCTGGGGACTTACGGCGAGCAGTACTTC
clone_size: NA; j_call: TRBJ2-5; v_call: TRBV13; d_call: NA; cdr3_aa: CASSLSFIGETQYF; cdr3_nt: TGTGCCAGCAGCCTCAGTTTCATCGGAGAGACCCAGTACTTC
clone_size: NA; j_call: TRBJ1-4; v_call: TRBV4-2; d_call: TRBD1; cdr3_aa: CASSQGTGDEKLFF; cdr3_nt: TGTGCCAGCAGCCAAGGGACAGGGGATGAAAAACTGTTTTTT
clone_size: once; j_call: TRBJ1-1; v_call: TRBV25-1; d_call: NA; cdr3_aa: CASSETTALRAFF; cdr3_nt: TGTGCCAGCAGTGAAACTACAGCCCTTCGAGCTTTCTTT
clone_size: once; j_call: TRBJ2-7; v_call: TRBV11-3; d_call: TRBD2; cdr3_aa: CASSLGTSGSEQYF; cdr3_nt: TGTGCCAGCAGCCTAGGGACTAGCGGGAGCGAGCAGTACTTC
clone_size: NA; j_call: TRBJ1-2; v_call: TRBV6-5; d_call: NA; cdr3_aa: CASSPGGYYGYTF; cdr3_nt: TGTGCCAGCAGCCCCGGGGGTTACTATGGCTACACCTTC
clone_size: few; j_call: TRBJ2-2; v_call: TRBV9; d_call: TRBD1; cdr3_aa: CASSPTGAHTTNTGELFF; cdr3_nt: TGTGCCAGCAGCCCTACAGGGGCACATACGACAAACACCGGGGAGCTGTTTTTT
clone_size: NA; j_call: TRBJ1-1; v_call: TRBV2; d_call: NA; cdr3_aa: CASSAAYRDTEAFF; cdr3_nt: TGTGCCAGCAGTGCCGCGTACAGGGACACTGAAGCTTTCTTT
clone_size: NA; j_call: TRBJ1-3; v_call: TRBV7-2; d_call: NA; cdr3_aa: CASSDKFSGNTIYF; cdr3_nt: TGTGCCAGCAGTGACAAGTTCTCTGGAAACACCATATATTTT
clone_size: once; j_call: TRBJ1-1; v_call: TRBV28; d_call: NA; cdr3_aa: CASSLYETGHTEAFF; cdr3_nt: TGTGCCAGCAGTTTATACGAAACAGGGCACACTGAAGCTTTCTTT
clone_size: NA; j_call: TRBJ2-1; v_call: TRBV6-5; d_call: NA; cdr3_aa: CASIAAGGNEQFF; cdr3_nt: TGTGCCAGCATAGCAGCAGGGGGGAATGAGCAGTTCTTC
clone_size: NA; j_call: TRBJ2-1; v_call: TRBV29-1; d_call: TRBD1; cdr3_aa: CSVGTGAYNEQFF; cdr3_nt: TGCAGCGTTGGGACAGGGGCATACAATGAGCAGTTCTTC
clone_size: once; j_call: TRBJ2-1; v_call: TRBV5-6; d_call: NA; cdr3_aa: CASSFPPNSYNEQFF; cdr3_nt: TGTGCCAGCAGCTTCCCACCCAACTCCTACAATGAGCAGTTCTTC
clone_size: NA; j_call: TRBJ2-1; v_call: TRBV27; d_call: TRBD2; cdr3_aa: CASSLITSGSNEQFF; cdr3_nt: TGTGCCAGCAGTTTAATAACTAGCGGGAGCAATGAGCAGTTCTTC
clone_size: NA; j_call: TRBJ2-5; v_call: TRBV6-1; d_call: TRBD2; cdr3_aa: CASSVPSGGETQYF; cdr3_nt: TGTGCCAGCAGCGTCCCCAGCGGGGGTGAGACCCAGTACTTC
clone_size: NA; j_call: TRBJ2-5; v_call: TRBV2; d_call: NA; cdr3_aa: CAGGRGEETQYF; cdr3_nt: TGTGCCGGCGGGCGGGGAGAAGAGACCCAGTACTTC
clone_size: NA; j_call: TRBJ2-2; v_call: TRBV9; d_call: NA; cdr3_aa: CASSVAVSTYANTGELFF; cdr3_nt: TGTGCCAGCAGCGTAGCTGTCAGTACCTACGCGAACACCGGGGAGCTGTTTTTT
clone_size: many; j_call: TRBJ2-1; v_call: TRBV10-3; d_call: TRBD1; cdr3_aa: CAISAGQGGNEQFF; cdr3_nt: TGTGCCATCAGTGCGGGACAGGGAGGAAATGAGCAGTTCTTC
clone_size: NA; j_call: TRBJ2-1; v_call: TRBV27; d_call: TRBD1; cdr3_aa: CASARTGIVNEQFF; cdr3_nt: TGTGCCAGCGCAAGGACAGGGATTGTGAATGAGCAGTTCTTC